The clone carrying this TCR beta chain was picked up many times. Its target is unknown. This record belongs to a study of CD8 T cells in ankylosing spondylitis. Study findings and constraints: There was a TCR beta motif, made of eight highly homologous variants, that appeared characteristic of ankylosing spondylitis blood.

Preparation of TCR beta libraries was done by quantitative 5'-RACE with molecular barcodes. MiXCR was run by TCRdb on the 5' RACE reads, yielding one entry per CDR3 protein. The sample carries a few hundred thousand distinct CDR3 sequences, about 10% recorded once. The receptor comes from a male donor with ankylosing spondylitis or in good health (not recorded which). The sample taken for sequencing was blood, either unsorted or a sorted T cell fraction (not recorded which).

The CDR3 here is CASSQEGKGGTF. For the CDR3, the DNA is TGTGCCAGCAGCCAAGAGGGTAAAGGTGGCACCTTC. The chain uses TRBV3-1 and TRBJ1-2; no firm D call. This CDR3 has 12 residues. Germline CDR1 reads LGHDT; CDR2 reads YNNKEL (reference sequence). V dropped 0 bases and J dropped 13 bases, with 12 bases sitting between them.